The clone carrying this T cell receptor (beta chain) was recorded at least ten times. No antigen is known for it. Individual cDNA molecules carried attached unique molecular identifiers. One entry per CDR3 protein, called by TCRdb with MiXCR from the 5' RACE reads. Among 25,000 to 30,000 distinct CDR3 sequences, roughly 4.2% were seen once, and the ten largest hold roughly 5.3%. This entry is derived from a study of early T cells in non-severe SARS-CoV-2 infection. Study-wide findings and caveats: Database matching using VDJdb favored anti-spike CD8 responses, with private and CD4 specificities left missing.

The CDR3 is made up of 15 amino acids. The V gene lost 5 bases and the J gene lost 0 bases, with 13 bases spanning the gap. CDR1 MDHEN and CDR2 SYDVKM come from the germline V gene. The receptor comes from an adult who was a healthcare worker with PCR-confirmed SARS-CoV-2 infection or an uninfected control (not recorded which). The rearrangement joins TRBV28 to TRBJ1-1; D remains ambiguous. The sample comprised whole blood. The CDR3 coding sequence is TGTGCCAGCAGTCTCCTAAGGACCCTGAACACTGAAGCTTTCTTT. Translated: CASSLLRTLNTEAFF.